This TCR beta chain was identified during a study of tissue T cells after allogeneic stem cell transplantation. The table came from immunoSEQ multiplex PCR; TCRdb's copy has only in-frame clones and leaves some out. The data show about 2,300 clones, 50% to 70% seen once. Trimming shortened V by 4 bases and J by 0 bases, and 7 bases separated the two germline ends. Germline assignment: CDR1 NSQYPW and CDR2 LRSPGD (reference sequence). The CDR3 has 14 amino acids. For this clone: The target antigen is unknown. Mouse gene names and germline throughout. The read terminates 1 residue ahead of where the CDR3 ends, so the germline J gene completes it.

Broader study findings: Within patients, tissue anatomy strongly shaped TCR repertoire composition. Only a limited share of tissue TCRs appeared in blood or spleen. Motif-based clustering found tissue-specific repertoire signatures shared across patients, though few clones were shared.

Material for sequencing was gut tissue. The chain carries TRBV1 and TRBJ1-3; maybe TRBD1 (6 bases). This receptor was identified in a female BALB/c mouse in good health. This mouse strain has H2-d as its MHC haplotype. CDR3: CTCSGDNSGNTLYF. The CDR3 DNA, read in part, is TGCACCTGCAGTGGGGACAATTCTGGAAATACGCTCTAT.